The entry that follows covers one T cell receptor (beta chain) sequence. Its antigen remains unknown. The data belong to a study of shared clonotypes between healthy human individuals. The protocol was immunoSEQ multiplex PCR, while the TCRdb copy is restricted to in-frame clones and leaves out a portion. The data show around 2,000,000 clones, about 95% seen once. CD8 cells classed as naive were CD45RO-negative and positively selected for CCR7, excluding terminally differentiated effector memory CD45RA+ cells. Study-wide results and caveats: Some naive CD4 clonotypes, 4.5% to 5.5%, turned up in common across several donors. Against clonotypes common to all four donors, non-shared ones had lower generation probabilities.

Germline V gives CDR1 SGHDT, CDR2 YYEEEE. This CDR3 comprises 14 residues. V trimming: 3 bases; J trimming: 3 bases; junction bases outside the gene matches: 4. The chain is built from TRBV5-6 and TRBJ2-5; 8 nucleotides agree with TRBD1. Sequencing was performed on naive CD8+ T cells sorted from blood. The TCR comes from a man in his late teens or twenties in good health. The CDR3 protein is CASSYATGEETQYF. The CDR3 DNA reads TGTGCCAGCAGCTATGCGACAGGGGAAGAGACCCAGTACTTC.